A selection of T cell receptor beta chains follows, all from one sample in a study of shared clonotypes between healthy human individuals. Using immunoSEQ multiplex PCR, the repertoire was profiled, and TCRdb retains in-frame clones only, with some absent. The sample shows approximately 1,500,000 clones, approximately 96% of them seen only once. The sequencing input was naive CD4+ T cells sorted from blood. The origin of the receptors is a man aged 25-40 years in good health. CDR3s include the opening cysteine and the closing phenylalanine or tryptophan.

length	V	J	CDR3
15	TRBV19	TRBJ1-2	CASSSTWTGLYGYTF
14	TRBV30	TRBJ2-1	CACTADLSYNEQFF
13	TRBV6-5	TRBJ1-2	CASSLDRSYGYTF
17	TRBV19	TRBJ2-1	CASSIVAGGESGGEQFF
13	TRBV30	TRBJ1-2	CAWSSGREYGYTF
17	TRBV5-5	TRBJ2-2	CASSHRGGGSGTGELFF
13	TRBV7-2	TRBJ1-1	CASSLVQGTEAFF
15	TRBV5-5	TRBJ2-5	CASSFPTGGVETQYF
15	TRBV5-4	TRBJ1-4	CASSSHKDANEKLFF
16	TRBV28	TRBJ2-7	CATKPTWTSGVYEQYF